This TCR beta chain was sequenced during a study of CD8 T cells in ankylosing spondylitis (dated by TCRdb to about 2017). Notes on the research overall: T cell receptor beta repertoires were profiled in healthy donors and ankylosing spondylitis patients so that disease-linked TCR variants could be found. The full study cohort was made up of about 24 ankylosing spondylitis patients and roughly 100 healthy donors. Peripheral blood samples were taken, and synovial fluid was additionally collected from ankylosing spondylitis patients.

TCRdb records Illumina HiSeq 2500 as the sequencer. Quantitative 5'-RACE with molecular barcodes was used to prepare TCR beta libraries. Under the source paper's analysis protocol: To identify disease-linked TCR variants, a new computational method was used, one built on a probabilistic model of VDJ rearrangement. TCRdb passed the public sequencing reads through fastp at Q25 and MiXCR, retaining productive beta sequences. CDR3 protein sequences are deduplicated, and each keeps its most common genes and DNA. These V and J calls derive from TCRdb rather than the authors' analysis. In this sample the table shows hundreds of thousands of distinct CDR3 sequences, over 9.5% of which occur a single time. The top ten hold around 0.51% of the sample. The investigation overall reported the following: Significant enrichment of the disease-linked clones was reported in matched synovial fluid samples from ankylosing spondylitis patients. Some TCR beta motif variants had previously been reported in synovial fluid and blood of reactive arthritis patients, which suggested common disease-initiation mechanisms. A TCR beta motif made up of several highly homologous amino acid variants appeared to be characteristic of blood from ankylosing spondylitis patients. The disease-linked clones had a CD8+ phenotype and were found at relatively low frequencies in peripheral blood.

Remarks on this clonotype: The antigen it recognizes is unknown. No much larger clone is present one base from it, and per-base qualities are unavailable.

Source material: blood, either unsorted or a sorted T cell fraction (not recorded which). The receptor comes from a male donor with ankylosing spondylitis.

The bases read TGTGCCAGCAGGATCGGGACATTTAACACTGAAGCTTTCTTT. This translates into CASRIGTFNTEAFF. The sequence is built from TRBV7-2 and TRBJ1-1; the D gene is perhaps TRBD1, on 6 matching bases. Sequences SGHTA (CDR1) and FQGNSA (CDR2) are obtained from the germline V gene. The CDR3 spans 14 residues, from the cysteine through the phenylalanine. Kept here is only the CDR3 DNA, which spans 42 bases and is read in frame from base 1. V is clipped by 6 bases and J by 2 bases, and the sequence between their germline boundaries is 13 bases long.